This T cell receptor beta chain was identified during a study of OX40 agonist ivuxolimab in advanced cancers. Trimming cost V 0 bases and J 7 bases, with 12 bases left between them. The CDR3 spans 14 residues. Germline lookup yields CDR1 MNHEY and CDR2 SVGAGI. Sequenced by immunoSEQ multiplex PCR; TCRdb stores in-frame clones only, minus some. The profile shows around 59,000 clones, about nine tenths of them singletons. The rearrangement joins TRBV6-5 to TRBJ1-2; D remains unclear. This clonotype was sampled from an adult with an advanced solid tumor such as melanoma, head and neck, liver or kidney cancer. Material: CD4+ or CD8+ T cells sorted from blood, obtained in a trial of the OX40 agonist ivuxolimab. DNA for the CDR3: TGTGCCAGCAGTTACTCCGGGCCCAGCGGTGGCTACACCTTC. It codes for CASSYSGPSGGYTF.